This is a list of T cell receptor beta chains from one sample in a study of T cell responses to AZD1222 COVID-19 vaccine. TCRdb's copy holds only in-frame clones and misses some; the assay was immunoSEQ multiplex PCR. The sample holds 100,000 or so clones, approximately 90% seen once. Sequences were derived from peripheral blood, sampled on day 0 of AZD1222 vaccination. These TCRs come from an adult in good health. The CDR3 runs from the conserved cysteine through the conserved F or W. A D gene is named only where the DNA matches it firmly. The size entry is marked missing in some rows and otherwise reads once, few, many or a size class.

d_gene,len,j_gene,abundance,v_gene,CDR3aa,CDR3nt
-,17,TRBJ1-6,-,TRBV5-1,CASSPGRQGLWDSPLHF,TGCGCCAGCAGCCCCGGTCGGCAAGGGTTATGGGATTCACCCCTCCACTTT
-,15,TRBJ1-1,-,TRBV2,CASSEAAGSDTEAFF,TGTGCCAGCAGTGAAGCGGCAGGGTCGGACACTGAAGCTTTCTTT
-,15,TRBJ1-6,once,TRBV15,CATSRDWGGGSPLHF,TGTGCCACCAGCAGAGATTGGGGGGGAGGTTCACCCCTCCACTTT
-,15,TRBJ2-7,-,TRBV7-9,CASSLDGGLAAEQYF,TGTGCCAGCAGCCTAGACGGGGGTTTAGCCGCCGAGCAGTACTTC
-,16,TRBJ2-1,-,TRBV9,CASSVGGSPAYNEQFF,TGTGCCAGCAGCGTAGGGGGTAGCCCAGCCTACAATGAGCAGTTCTTC
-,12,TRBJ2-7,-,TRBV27,CASSFQGFEQYF,TGTGCCAGCAGTTTCCAGGGATTCGAGCAGTACTTC
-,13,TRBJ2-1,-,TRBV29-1,CSVGEGFYNEQFF,TGCAGCGTGGGGGAAGGGTTCTACAATGAGCAGTTCTTC
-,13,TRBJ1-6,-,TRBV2,CASSERTGSPLHF,TGTGCCAGCAGTGAAAGAACGGGTTCACCCCTCCACTTT
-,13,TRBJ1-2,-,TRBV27,CASTRQLGYGYTF,TGTGCCAGCACCAGACAGCTCGGCTATGGCTACACCTTC
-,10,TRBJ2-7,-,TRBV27,CASSFEEQYF,TGTGCCAGCAGTTTTGAGGAGCAGTACTTC
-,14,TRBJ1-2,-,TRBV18,CASAGGLGNDGYTF,TGTGCCAGCGCCGGAGGGTTAGGGAATGATGGCTACACCTTC
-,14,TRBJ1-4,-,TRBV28,CASSQTHSIRKLFF,TGTGCCAGCAGCCAGACTCACAGCATCCGGAAACTGTTTTTT
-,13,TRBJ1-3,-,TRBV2,CASSEGGRNTIYF,TGTGCCAGCAGTGAGGGGGGGAGGAACACCATATATTTT
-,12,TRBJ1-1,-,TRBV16,CASRGIRTPAFF,TGTGCCAGCAGAGGGATTAGGACCCCTGCTTTCTTT
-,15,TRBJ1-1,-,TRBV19,CASSIVPGWNTEAFF,TGTGCCAGTAGTATAGTTCCGGGTTGGAACACTGAAGCTTTCTTT
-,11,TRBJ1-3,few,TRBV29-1,CSVEDSNTIYF,TGCAGCGTTGAGGATTCGAACACCATATATTTT
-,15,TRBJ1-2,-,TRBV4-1,CASSQGGRQYYGYTF,TGCGCCAGCAGCCAAGGGGGGAGGCAGTACTATGGCTACACCTTC
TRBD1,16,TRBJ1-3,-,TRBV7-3,CASSLPGQGTGNTIYF,TGTGCCAGCAGCTTACCGGGACAGGGCACTGGAAACACCATATATTTT
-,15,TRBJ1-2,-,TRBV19,CASSRLGGGNYGYTF,TGTGCCAGTAGTCGCCTGGGGGGAGGCAACTATGGCTACACCTTC
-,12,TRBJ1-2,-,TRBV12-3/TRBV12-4,CASSLQNYGYTF,TGTGCCAGCAGTTTACAGAACTATGGCTACACCTTC
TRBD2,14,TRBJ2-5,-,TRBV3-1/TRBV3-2,CASQLAGYQETQYF,TGTGCCAGCCAACTAGCGGGGTACCAAGAGACCCAGTACTTC
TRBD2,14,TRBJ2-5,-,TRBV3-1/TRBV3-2,CASSLASGGETQYF,TGTGCCAGCAGCCTGGCTAGCGGGGGGGAGACCCAGTACTTC
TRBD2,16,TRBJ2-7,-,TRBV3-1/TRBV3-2,CASSLFGLADSYEQYF,TGTGCCAGCAGCTTATTTGGACTAGCGGACTCCTACGAGCAGTACTTC
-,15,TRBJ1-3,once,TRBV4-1,CASSPLLISGNTIYF,TGCGCCAGCAGCCCCCTATTAATCTCTGGAAACACCATATATTTT
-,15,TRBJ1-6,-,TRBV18,CASSGAGTTNSPLHF,TGTGCCAGCTCGGGCGCAGGGACAACGAATTCACCCCTCCACTTT
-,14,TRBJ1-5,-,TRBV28,CASNPLRGNQPQHF,TGTGCCAGCAATCCACTGAGAGGCAATCAGCCCCAGCATTTT
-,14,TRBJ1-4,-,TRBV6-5,CASSYGGVDEKLFF,TGTGCCAGCAGTTACGGGGGGGTGGATGAAAAACTGTTTTTT
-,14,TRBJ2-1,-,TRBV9,CASSAEESYNEQFF,TGTGCCAGCAGCGCGGAGGAATCGTACAATGAGCAGTTCTTC
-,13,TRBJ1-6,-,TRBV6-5,CASSYEGDSPLHF,TGTGCCAGCAGTTACGAGGGTGATTCACCCCTCCACTTT
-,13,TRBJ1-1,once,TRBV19,CASRGVLNTEAFF,TGTGCCAGTAGGGGGGTACTGAACACTGAAGCTTTCTTT
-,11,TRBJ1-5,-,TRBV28,CASGVNQPQHF,TGTGCCAGCGGAGTCAATCAGCCCCAGCATTTT
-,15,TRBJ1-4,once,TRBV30,CAWSGGTPTNEKLFF,TGTGCCTGGAGTGGGGGGACACCAACTAATGAAAAACTGTTTTTT
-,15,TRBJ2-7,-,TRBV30,CAWSDLTAVLYEQYF,TGTGCCTGGAGTGACTTAACAGCCGTTCTCTACGAGCAGTACTTC
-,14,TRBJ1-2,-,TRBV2,CATVGDRSNYGYTF,TGTGCCACCGTAGGGGACCGCTCTAACTATGGCTACACCTTC
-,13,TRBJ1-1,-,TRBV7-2,CASSPGRDTEAFF,TGTGCCAGCAGCCCTGGACGGGACACTGAAGCTTTCTTT
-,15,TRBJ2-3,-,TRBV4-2,CASSHSRLGTDTQYF,TGTGCCAGCAGCCATAGCCGGCTAGGCACAGATACGCAGTATTTT
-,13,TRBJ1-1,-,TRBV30,CAWSVRQFAEAFF,TGTGCCTGGAGTGTACGACAGTTCGCTGAAGCTTTCTTT
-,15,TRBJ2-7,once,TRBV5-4,CASSLVGTRVGEQYF,TGTGCCAGCAGCTTGGTGGGGACACGCGTCGGCGAGCAGTACTTC
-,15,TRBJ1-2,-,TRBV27,CASSSRRSSPYGYTF,TGTGCCAGCAGTTCCCGCCGGAGCTCCCCCTATGGCTACACCTTC
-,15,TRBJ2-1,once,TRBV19,CASRHFKETNNEQFF,TGTGCCAGTCGGCACTTCAAGGAGACGAACAATGAGCAGTTCTTC
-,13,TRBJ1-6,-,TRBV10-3,CAISRDKGESLHF,TGTGCCATCAGTCGGGACAAGGGGGAGTCCCTCCACTTT
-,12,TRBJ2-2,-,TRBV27,CASSLIGGELFF,TGTGCCAGCAGTTTAATCGGCGGGGAGCTGTTTTTT
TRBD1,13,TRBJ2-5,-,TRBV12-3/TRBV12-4,CASSSGQGETQYF,TGTGCCAGCAGTTCTGGACAGGGAGAGACCCAGTACTTC
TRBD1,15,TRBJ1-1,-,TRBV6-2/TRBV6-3,CASSKETGVDTEAFF,TGTGCCAGCAGTAAGGAAACAGGGGTAGACACTGAAGCTTTCTTT
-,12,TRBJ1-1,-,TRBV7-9,CASSLVTEEAFF,TGTGCCAGCAGCTTAGTAACAGAAGAAGCTTTCTTT
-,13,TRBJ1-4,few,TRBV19,CASSTVDGEKLFF,TGTGCCAGTAGTACGGTGGATGGTGAAAAACTGTTTTTT
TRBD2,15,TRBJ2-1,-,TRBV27,CASSLFRGGTNEQFF,TGTGCCAGCAGTTTATTTCGGGGGGGAACCAATGAGCAGTTCTTC
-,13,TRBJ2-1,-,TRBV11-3,CASSQSRGNEQFF,TGTGCCAGCAGCCAATCCAGGGGAAATGAGCAGTTCTTC
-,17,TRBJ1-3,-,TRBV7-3,CASSLTGGAGPGNTIYF,TGTGCCAGCAGCTTAACAGGGGGTGCAGGGCCAGGAAACACCATATATTTT
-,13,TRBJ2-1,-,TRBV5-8,CASSPPLRNEQFF,TGTGCCAGCAGTCCCCCCCTCCGGAATGAGCAGTTCTTC
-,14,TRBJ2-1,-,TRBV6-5,CASRTISSYNEQFF,TGTGCCAGCAGGACGATTAGCTCCTACAATGAGCAGTTCTTC
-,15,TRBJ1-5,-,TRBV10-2,CASSEGQMSNQPQHF,TGCGCCAGCAGTGAGGGACAGATGAGCAATCAGCCCCAGCATTTT
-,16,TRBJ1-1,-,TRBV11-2,CASSDFGAKMNTEAFF,TGTGCCAGCAGCGACTTCGGGGCAAAGATGAACACTGAAGCTTTCTTT
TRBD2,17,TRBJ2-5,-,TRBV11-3,CASSSGTGTSGQETQYF,TGTGCCAGCAGCTCCGGTACCGGGACTAGCGGGCAAGAGACCCAGTACTTC
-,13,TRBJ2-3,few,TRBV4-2,CASSQYFSDTQYF,TGTGCCAGCAGCCAATATTTTTCGGATACGCAGTATTTT
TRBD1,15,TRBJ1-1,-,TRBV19,CASSPLLTGNTEAFF,TGTGCCAGTAGTCCACTACTGACAGGGAATACTGAAGCTTTCTTT